Listed here is a single TCR beta chain. Prior to thyroid surgery, none of the patients had received any treatment. The data stem from a study of metastatic and nonmetastatic thyroid tumors. Study summary: Repertoire data that came from the blood and tumor or nodule tissue of malignant and benign thyroid patients were compared.

Using MiXCR, TCRdb re-called clones from the PCR reads. Of about 16,000 clones listed, roughly 24% are singletons. Germline V gives CDR1 SGHTA, CDR2 FQGNSA. Trimming stripped 5 bases from V and 4 bases from J, with 12 bases between. CDR3 size: 14 residues. The sample comprised blood. The TCR comes from a male donor with papillary thyroid cancer or a benign thyroid nodule (not recorded which). Some clones in this sample may be carry-over from other donors' samples. The chain couples TRBV7-2 to TRBJ1-5; D unresolved. CDR3 DNA: TGTGCCAGCAGCCCTGCTACCACGAATCAGCCCCAGCATTTT. Translating it yields CASSPATTNQPQHF.